These T cell receptor beta chains were read from a single sample in a study of early T cells in non-severe SARS-CoV-2 infection. Each CDR3 protein is one row after TCRdb ran MiXCR on the 5' RACE reads. The data show some 70,000 distinct CDR3 sequences, with 10% to 15% seen just once and approximately 3.9% held by the top ten. Source material: whole blood. All receptors come from an adult who was a healthcare worker with PCR-confirmed SARS-CoV-2 infection or an uninfected control (not recorded which). Both conserved end residues are part of each CDR3. Fields, in order: V gene, CDR3 protein.

TRBV20-1,CSAPGDRGQDTQYF
TRBV20-1,CSARGDGRSGNTIYF
TRBV30,CAWSVPSQGNTEAFF
TRBV6-1,CASSRAPNYGYTF
TRBV27,CASSQGLAGGNTQYF
TRBV11-3,CASSLGTSLINEQFF
TRBV28,CASSHGLITGELFF
TRBV7-7,CASSLGPSEGQYF
TRBV5-1,CASSLLAGITDTQYF
TRBV7-9,CASSRGLAGSAGETQYF
TRBV21-1,CASSKGPSQSSYNEQFF
TRBV20-1,CSARGSVGGGLNEQFF
TRBV7-8,CASSLSWTQYF
TRBV20-1,CSARVTAGGTDTQYF
TRBV20-1,CSARGQPYNEQFF
TRBV30,CAWSATWNTEAFF
TRBV7-9,CASSRGNEKLFF
TRBV6-1,CASSAAAGGSSGELFF
TRBV4-1,CASSLHPLGTGSYEQYF
TRBV29-1,CSVEGGLAGEYNEQFF
TRBV7-3,CASSFSGSGTDTQYF
TRBV10-3,CAISESLTGGTEAFF
TRBV12-3/TRBV12-4,CASSLLEGPTSSYEQYF
TRBV28,CASSLREIGGEQYF
TRBV18,CASSPRQRETNEQYF
TRBV15,CATSRRTSGNTYNEQFF
TRBV28,CASSSGQHQETQYF
TRBV27,CASSWDTNQPQHF
TRBV28,CASRSGGGGDYEQYF
TRBV5-1,CASSRGQGGGEKLFF
TRBV5-1,CASSLGGTGVAEAFF
TRBV18,CASSRQGQNTEAFF
TRBV29-1,CSVDPTGTGDYGYTF
TRBV9,CASSPPRDRPYEQYF
TRBV5-1,CASSPQVGTTNEKLFF
TRBV29-1,CSVEMSGTETQYF
TRBV28,CASRMGGDQPQHF
TRBV29-1,CSVEELREQFF
TRBV18,CASSPRGNLAEVSYEQYF
TRBV5-1,CASSLGSPSEETQYF
TRBV27,CASLLKGTGWLNSGANVLTF
TRBV29-1,CSVEPGQGVEQYF